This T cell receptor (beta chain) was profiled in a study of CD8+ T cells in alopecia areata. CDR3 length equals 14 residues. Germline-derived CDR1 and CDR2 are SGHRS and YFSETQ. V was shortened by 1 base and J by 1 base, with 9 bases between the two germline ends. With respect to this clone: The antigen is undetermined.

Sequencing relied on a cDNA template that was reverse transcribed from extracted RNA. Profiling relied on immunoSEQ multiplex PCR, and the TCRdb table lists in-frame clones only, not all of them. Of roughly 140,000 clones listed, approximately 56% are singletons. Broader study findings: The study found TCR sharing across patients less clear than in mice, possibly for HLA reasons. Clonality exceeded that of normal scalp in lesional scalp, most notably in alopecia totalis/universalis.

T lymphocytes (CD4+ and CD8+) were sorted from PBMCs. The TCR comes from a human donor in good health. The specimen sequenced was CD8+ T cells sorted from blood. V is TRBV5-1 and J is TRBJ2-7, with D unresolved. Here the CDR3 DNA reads TGCGCCAGCAGCTTGTCCAGTGCTTCCTACGAGCAGTACTTC. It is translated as CASSLSSASYEQYF. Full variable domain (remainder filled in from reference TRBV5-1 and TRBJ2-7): KAGVTQTPRYLIKTRGQQVTLSCSPISGHRSVSWYQQTPGQGLQFLFEYFSETQRNKGNFPGRFSGRQFSNSRSEMNVSTLELGDSALYLCASSLSSASYEQYFGPGTRLTVT.